The TCR beta chain described here comes from a study of T-cell reconstitution after alpha-beta-depleted transplantation in children. Preparation of the TCRbeta library was carried out with unique molecular identifiers. TCRdb analysed the PCR reads with MiXCR anew, one entry per CDR3 protein. The table lists roughly 790,000 distinct CDR3 sequences, around 15% of them singletons. Trimming stripped 4 bases from V and 1 base from J, with 14 bases between. CDR3 length: 15 amino acids. The TCR originated in a male patient between 5 and 17 years old who had a stem cell transplant for acute lymphoblastic leukemia, so the T cells may come from the graft donor. Specimen: PBMCs, mostly from graft donor cells, collected 360 days after TCRalphabeta/CD19-depleted stem cell transplant. This chain connects TRBV12-3 or TRBV12-4 to TRBJ2-7; D may be TRBD2 (6 bases). The DNA for the CDR3 is TGTGCCAGCAGTTCGGCGGGGCTATCGTCCTACGAGCAGTACTTC. It specifies CASSSAGLSSYEQYF.